The table lists the clone carrying this T cell receptor (beta chain) with many counts. Its matching antigen is unknown. The entry originates in a study of identical twins. Broader study findings: Out-of-frame alpha sequences common to twins exhibited an excess of low generation probability. Findings came from cross-sectional statistics, without long-term follow-up of donors. Invariant MAIT and iNKT cells are populations that could partly confound zero-insertion analyses. Models underestimated how often monozygotic twins shared out-of-frame TCR alpha.

J gave up 6 bases and V 3 bases, and 9 bases lay outside the gene matches. Germline lookup yields CDR1 DFQATT and CDR2 SNEGSKA (reference sequence). This CDR3 contains 14 residues. TCRdb passed the 5' RACE reads through MiXCR, listing each CDR3 protein once. The sample lists some 900,000 distinct CDR3 sequences; roughly an eighth were seen once. Another study also made use of these data, one on yellow fever vaccine responses in identical twins.

The sequence was collected from a woman younger than 30 in good health. What was sequenced was PBMCs. The V and J genes are TRBV20-1 and TRBJ2-7, with 9 bases matching TRBD2. This CDR3 is CSASQASGATEQYF. CDR3 nucleotide sequence: TGCAGTGCTAGTCAGGCTAGCGGGGCTACCGAGCAGTACTTC.